Presented here are 17 T cell receptor beta chains from one specimen sequenced in a study of T-cell reconstitution after alpha-beta-depleted transplantation in children. Construction of the TCRbeta library involved unique molecular identifiers. TCRdb re-derived calls from the PCR reads in MiXCR, one entry per CDR3 protein. The sample lists 780,000 or so distinct CDR3 sequences, around 15% occurring once. Specimen: PBMCs, mostly from graft donor cells, collected 360 days after TCRalphabeta/CD19-depleted stem cell transplant. The origin of the receptors is a male patient under 18 who had a stem cell transplant for acute lymphoblastic leukemia, so the T cells may come from the graft donor.

The V gene is TRBV7-3, the J gene TRBJ2-2; 7 nucleotides line up with TRBD1. In germline, CDR1 is SGHTA, CDR2 FQGTGA. There are 14 residues in the CDR3. With V trimmed by 5 bases and J by 4 bases, 4 bases remained unmatched. The chain's CDR3 is CASSARQGTGELFF. CDR3 nucleotide sequence: TGTGCCAGCAGCGCCCGACAGGGCACCGGGGAGCTGTTTTTT.

This sequence joins TRBV2 and TRBJ2-1, with 9 nucleotides matching TRBD2. V lost 5 bases to trimming and J lost 8 bases; unmatched junction nucleotides: 10. Germline V gene lookup returns CDR1 SNHLY and CDR2 FYNNEI. CDR3 size: 15 residues. Here the CDR3 reads CASSSGLAGWDEQFF. The CDR3 DNA is TGTGCCAGCAGTTCCGGCCTAGCGGGATGGGATGAGCAGTTCTTC.

This clonotype was seen at least ten times. V usage is TRBV7-9 and J usage is TRBJ2-1, with a possible D match to TRBD2 (6 bases). The CDR3 covers 16 residues. Deletions cut 4 bases from V and 10 bases from J, with 23 bases between. Per germline, CDR1 SEHNR and CDR2 FQNEAQ (reference sequence). The CDR3: CASSSSPSVTKGEQFF. CDR3 sequence (DNA): TGTGCCAGCAGCTCGTCCCCTAGCGTCACCAAGGGGGAGCAGTTCTTC.

This clonotype was observed a handful of times. The V gene is TRBV27, the J gene TRBJ1-5, with a weak D call TRBD1 (5 bases). The V gene's germline CDR1 is MNHEY and CDR2 SMNVEV (reference sequence). This CDR3 has 13 amino acids. V lost 7 bases and J lost 3, with 10 bases in between. The DNA for the CDR3 is TGTGCCAGCAAAACAGGAACCAATCAGCCCCAGCATTTT. This sequence encodes CASKTGTNQPQHF.

The gene calls are TRBV12-3 or TRBV12-4 and TRBJ2-6; 9 nucleotides agree with TRBD1. The CDR3 runs to 19 residues. J was trimmed by 0 bases and V by 6 bases; bases with no gene match: 12. The CDR3 DNA follows: TGTGCCAGCAGCCCCGTGGGGACAGGGTCCCTCTCTGGGGCCAACGTCCTGACTTTC. This gives the protein CASSPVGTGSLSGANVLTF.

This clonotype was observed a few times. The chain couples TRBV4-3 to TRBJ1-4; 7 nucleotides line up with TRBD1. The length of the CDR3 is 18 residues. J lost 3 bases, V lost 0 bases, and 10 bases had no gene match. Germline lookup yields CDR1 LGHNA and CDR2 YSLEER. As DNA, the CDR3 is TGCGCCAGCAGCCAAGATGTGCGCAGGGGGGCATCTAATGAAAAACTGTTTTTT. Residues: CASSQDVRRGASNEKLFF.

The V and J genes are TRBV20-1 and TRBJ1-1; tentatively, D is TRBD1 (6 bases). The germline gives CDR1 DFQATT, CDR2 SNEGSKA (reference sequence). The V end was cut by 2 bases, the J end by 1 base, with 14 bases between. This CDR3 has 15 residues. The CDR3 bases are TGCAGTGCTAGACAAAATACCAGGGGGAACACTGAAGCTTTCTTT. This translates into CSARQNTRGNTEAFF.

The rearrangement uses TRBV21-1 and TRBJ2-7; the listed D gene, TRBD2, was not tested against the DNA. TRBV21-1 is annotated as a pseudogene. This CDR3 spans 14 amino acids. Here the CDR3 DNA reads TGTGCCAGCAACCAGCGGTACGGGACCTACGAGCAGTACTTC. It specifies CASNQRYGTYEQYF.

This clonotype was counted only a few times. The V call is TRBV7-9, the J call TRBJ2-7, with 9 bases matching TRBD1. There are 17 residues in the CDR3. V lost 4 bases, J lost 0 bases, and 10 bases stayed unmatched. Germline V gene data show CDR1 as SEHNR and CDR2 as FQNEAQ (reference sequence). The CDR3 loop is CASSSGPWGQGSYEQYF. CDR3 bases: TGTGCCAGCAGCTCCGGGCCATGGGGACAGGGCTCCTACGAGCAGTACTTC.

The chain carries TRBV5-1 and TRBJ1-1; D is possibly TRBD1 (5 bases). Germline-derived CDR1 and CDR2 are SGHRS and YFSETQ. This CDR3 is 15 amino acids long. Between the trimmed V and J ends, which lost 4 bases and 7 bases, there was a span of 20 bases. The CDR3 nucleotides are TGCGCCAGCAGCCCTGCTGGAAGCAGGGAGTTTGAAGCTTTCTTT. Encoded protein: CASSPAGSREFEAFF.

This clonotype was picked up a small number of times. The rearrangement links TRBV12-3 or TRBV12-4 to TRBJ1-4; no reliable D call. Trimming cost V 6 bases and J 7 bases, with 9 bases left between them. The CDR3 contains 12 residues. The CDR3 reads CASREDGEKLFF. In nucleotides, the CDR3 is TGTGCCAGCAGGGAAGACGGTGAAAAACTGTTTTTT.

This clonotype was seen a few times. V usage is TRBV7-9 and J usage is TRBJ2-4; D uncertain. CDR3 length equals 17 residues. Germline V gene data show CDR1 as SEHNR and CDR2 as FQNEAQ (reference sequence). The V end lost 3 bases, the J end lost 1 base, and 16 bases lay between the germline ends. CDR3 amino acids: CASSFPAIIRAKNIQYF. The CDR3 bases are TGTGCCAGCAGCTTCCCCGCTATAATTAGGGCCAAAAACATTCAGTACTTC.

The V call is TRBV5-1, the J call TRBJ2-7, with 8 bases aligning to TRBD1. V gave up 3 bases and J gave up 4 bases; unmatched junction bases: 9. The CDR3 length is 15 residues. Germline-derived CDR1 and CDR2 are SGHRS and YFSETQ. The DNA for the CDR3 is TGCGCCAGCAGCTCGCAGGACAGGGCATATTACGAGCAGTACTTC. This codes for CASSSQDRAYYEQYF.

This clonotype appeared a few times. This chain uses TRBV27 with TRBJ2-7, with D possibly TRBD2 on 6 matching bases. Deletions cut 7 bases from V and 7 bases from J, with 20 bases between. This CDR3 has 14 amino acids. The germline V gene encodes CDR1 MNHEY and CDR2 SMNVEV (reference sequence). The CDR3: CASTSSGLALEQYF. The CDR3 DNA follows: TGTGCCAGCACCTCATCGGGACTTGCATTAGAGCAGTACTTC.

The chain is built from TRBV5-1 and TRBJ2-3, with unresolved D. This CDR3 region has 16 residues. Trimming pared 0 bases from V and 7 bases from J, leaving 18 bases between. Germline V gene data show CDR1 as SGHRS and CDR2 as YFSETQ. This chain's CDR3 is CASSLVDGIGPYTQYF. For the CDR3, the DNA is TGCGCCAGCAGCTTGGTGGACGGTATCGGCCCGTATACGCAGTATTTT.

This clonotype came up many times. The CDR3 DNA reads as TGTGCCAGCAGTTGGGGGGCGGACTATGGCTACACCTTC. Amino acid sequence: CASSWGADYGYTF. This chain joins TRBV27 and TRBJ1-2; D perhaps matches TRBD1 (6 bases). Trimming cost V 4 bases and J 3 bases, with 9 bases left between them. Per germline, CDR1 MNHEY and CDR2 SMNVEV (reference sequence). This CDR3 spans 13 amino acids.

This clonotype was recorded at least ten times. The chain employs TRBV5-1 and TRBJ1-2; 9 bases map to TRBD1. CDR3 length: 13 amino acids. Germline CDR1 SGHRS, CDR2 YFSETQ. Trimming took 0 bases from V and 8 from J; bases not matched to a gene: 2. CDR3 amino acids: CASSLDRGRGYTF. The DNA for the CDR3 is TGCGCCAGCAGCTTGGACAGGGGGCGCGGCTACACCTTC.